Below are 30 T cell receptor beta chains sequenced from a single sample in a study of vaccination and CD4 T cells after COVID-19. The treatment is: approximately nine-day PBMC culture with coronavirus spike peptide pools or control peptides (ViraFEST assay). These TCRs' antigens remain unknown. The Oncomine TCR Beta short-read assay was applied to DNA of cultured CD4+ T cells. In TCRdb, the PCR reads were re-called with MiXCR into one record per CDR3 protein. The table includes approximately 12,000 distinct CDR3 sequences, around 50% detected once. Input material: CD4+ T cells from blood, cultured in vitro. The receptor set was obtained from a human donor who had recovered from COVID-19.

The V call is TRBV24-1, the J call TRBJ1-2; tentative D call: TRBD1 (6 bases). Germline CDR1 KGHDR, CDR2 SFDVKD. This CDR3 is built from 14 residues. V shed 2 bases and J shed 4 bases, with 10 bases lying between them. DNA of the CDR3: TGTGCCACCAGTGATTCGGACAGTTCCTATGGCTACACCTTC. It encodes CATSDSDSSYGYTF.

This chain links TRBV20-1 with TRBJ1-6; perhaps TRBD1 as D (6 bases). This CDR3 region has 15 residues. Germline CDR1 reads DFQATT; CDR2 reads SNEGSKA (reference sequence). V was pared by 0 bases and J by 6 bases, with 12 bases between. Here the CDR3 reads CSARDPGQLNSPLHF. CDR3 bases: TGCAGTGCTAGAGATCCCGGACAGCTTAATTCACCCCTCCACTTT.

This clonotype turned up a few times. The chain links TRBV19 to TRBJ1-2; TRBD1 aligns across 8 bases. V lost 1 base to trimming and J lost 0 bases; unmatched junction nucleotides: 13. The CDR3 has 19 amino acids. Germline CDR1 is LNHDA and CDR2 is SQIVND (reference sequence). The CDR3 coding sequence is TGTGCCAGTAGTATAGTCTTCGTTGGACAGGGCTATTCTAACTATGGCTACACCTTC. This translates into CASSIVFVGQGYSNYGYTF.

This clonotype was seen a single time. The rearrangement joins TRBV2 to TRBJ1-5; TRBD1 agrees at 9 bases. The V segment lost 3 bases and the J segment 5 bases; nucleotides outside the gene matches: 8. The CDR3 extends over 16 amino acids. CDR1 SNHLY and CDR2 FYNNEI come from the germline V gene. The CDR3 DNA is TGTGCCAGCAGTGATCCCGGGACAGGGAGCGATCAGCCCCAGCATTTT. Translating gives CASSDPGTGSDQPQHF.

This clonotype was observed a few times. This sequence joins TRBV6-4 and TRBJ2-1, with 9 bases that match TRBD2. Losses at the gene ends were 0 bases for V and 7 bases for J; bases not matched to a gene: 7. Germline lookup yields CDR1 MRHNA and CDR2 SNTAGT. The CDR3 extends over 16 amino acids. The chain's CDR3 is CASSDSGGRASNEQFF. The CDR3 DNA follows: TGTGCCAGCAGTGACTCGGGCGGGAGGGCCTCTAATGAGCAGTTCTTC.

This clonotype was recorded a few times. J is TRBJ2-2 and V is TRBV7-6, with D hard to call. CDR1 and CDR2 (germline): SGHVS, FNYEAQ. The CDR3 totals 13 residues. V dropped 2 bases and J dropped 4 bases, with 5 bases sitting between them. This CDR3 is CASSLRSTGELFF. Written as DNA, the CDR3 is TGTGCCAGCAGCTTAAGGAGCACCGGGGAGCTGTTTTTT.

V gene TRBV6-5 combines with J gene TRBJ2-7, with 11 bases matching TRBD2. This CDR3 contains 16 residues. V was pared by 2 bases and J by 3 bases, with 6 bases of the junction left unmatched. Germline V gives CDR1 MNHEY, CDR2 SVGAGI. CDR3 amino acids: CASSYLSGRGSYEQYF. For the CDR3, the DNA is TGTGCCAGCAGTTACCTTAGCGGGAGGGGGAGCTACGAGCAGTACTTC.

This clonotype was seen more than once but under ten times. The chain's CDR3 is CASSTGVQGFYEQYF. In DNA form, the CDR3 reads TGTGCCAGTAGTACTGGGGTACAGGGGTTCTACGAGCAGTACTTC. V is TRBV19 and J is TRBJ2-7; TRBD1 agrees at 7 bases. Per the germline V gene, CDR1 is LNHDA and CDR2 is SQIVND (reference sequence). CDR3 length: 15 amino acids. V gave up 4 bases and J gave up 3 bases; unmatched junction bases: 9.

The V gene is TRBV12-3 or TRBV12-4, the J gene TRBJ2-7, with a possible D match to TRBD2 (6 bases). The CDR3 loop spans 14 amino acids. Trimming stripped 3 bases from V and 6 bases from J, with 15 bases between. The CDR3 DNA reads as TGTGCCAGCAGTTTTTACGGACTAAGCGGCGAGCAGTACTTC. This sequence encodes CASSFYGLSGEQYF.

The rearrangement joins TRBV5-4 to TRBJ2-5; a weak D match, TRBD1 (6 bases). V was pared by 7 bases and J by 2 bases, with 33 bases between. The germline CDR1 and CDR2 sequences are SGHNT and YYREEE (reference sequence). CDR3 length: 20 amino acids. CDR3 DNA: TGTGCCAGCGCCCGCAACCCGGGTCCCCCGGCCGGGCAGGGGCAAGAGACCCAGTACTTC. The encoded protein is CASARNPGPPAGQGQETQYF. Full variable domain (outside the CDR3, taken from reference TRBV5-4 and TRBJ2-5): ETGVTQSPTHLIKTRGQQVTLRCSSQSGHNTVSWYQQALGQGPQFIFQYYREEENGRGNFPPRFSGLQFPNYSSELNVNALELDDSALYLCASARNPGPPAGQGQETQYFGPGTRLLVL.

The chain is built from TRBV19 and TRBJ2-5, with TRBD2 matching over 7 bases. The CDR3 is 14 residues long. The trim removed 9 bases at V and 3 bases at J, leaving 10 bases unmatched. Germline V CDR1 and CDR2: LNHDA, SQIVND (reference sequence). The CDR3 region has the DNA TGTGCCAGCTCAGAATTGGGGGGGGAAGAGACCCAGTACTTC. Translation gives CASSELGGEETQYF.

This clonotype has a handful of counts. This chain joins TRBV7-9 and TRBJ2-3; D is unclear. V was cut by 3 bases and J by 2 bases, with 15 bases left in between. CDR3 length: 16 amino acids. Looked up from germline, CDR1 is SEHNR and CDR2 is FQNEAQ (reference sequence). The DNA for the CDR3 is TGTGCCAGCAGCTTTTCCGGCGCCCTCCCCACAGATACGCAGTATTTT. Amino acids: CASSFSGALPTDTQYF.

The chain carries TRBV7-2 and TRBJ2-2; D perhaps matches TRBD1 (5 bases). CDR1 SGHTA and CDR2 FQGNSA come from the germline V gene. The V end was cut by 3 bases, the J end by 4 bases, with 9 bases between. This CDR3 contains 14 residues. The CDR3 nucleotides read TGTGCCAGCAGCTTTAGCAGGGCCACCGGGGAGCTGTTTTTT. It translates to CASSFSRATGELFF.

This clonotype came up a few times. The chain uses TRBV7-8 and TRBJ1-5, with D unclear. The CDR3 runs 15 residues. Germline values: CDR1 SGHVS, CDR2 FQNEAQ. V lost 1 base and J lost 0, with 7 bases in between. CDR3 nucleotide sequence: TGTGCCAGCAGCTTAGGAGGTTTTAGCAATCAGCCCCAGCATTTT. Translated, it gives CASSLGGFSNQPQHF.

The genes are TRBV20-1 and TRBJ1-5, with no clear D. CDR1 and CDR2 (germline): DFQATT, SNEGSKA (reference sequence). V was clipped by 0 bases and J by 8 bases, with 5 bases between them. The CDR3 is made up of 11 amino acids. The CDR3 DNA reads TGCAGTGCTAGAGATCAAGAGCCCCAGCATTTT. It codes for CSARDQEPQHF.

This clonotype turned up a few times. The V call is TRBV7-6, the J call TRBJ2-5, with 7 bases matching TRBD2. The V and J ends lost 8 bases and 5 bases, in that order; junction bases with no gene match: 5. Looked up from germline, CDR1 is SGHVS and CDR2 is FNYEAQ. The CDR3 runs 12 residues. CDR3 DNA sequence: TGTGCCAGCGGGAGGGCCATGGAGACCCAGTACTTC. The encoded protein is CASGRAMETQYF.

This clonotype appeared a few times. This chain joins TRBV20-1 and TRBJ2-1; no firm D call. The germline CDR1 and CDR2 sequences are DFQATT and SNEGSKA (reference sequence). V was clipped by 3 bases and J by 5 bases, with 14 bases between them. The CDR3 contains 14 residues. CDR3 in amino acids: CSARAASLHNEQFF. As DNA, the CDR3 is TGCAGTGCTAGGGCAGCGAGTCTTCACAATGAGCAGTTCTTC.

This clonotype appeared once. V is TRBV5-8 and J is TRBJ1-5; D possibly corresponds to TRBD1 (6 bases). CDR1 is SGHTS, CDR2 YDEGEE, per germline. The CDR3 has 14 residues. V lost 0 bases to trimming and J lost 7 bases, with 11 bases between them. CDR3 sequence reads: CASSLEGGRQPQHF. The CDR3 DNA reads as TGTGCCAGCAGCTTGGAAGGGGGGAGACAGCCCCAGCATTTT.

The chain is built from TRBV19 and TRBJ2-7; no firm D call. The ends were cut back, 6 bases at V and 5 bases at J, with 8 bases in the middle. CDR1 is LNHDA and CDR2 is SQIVND in the germline V gene (reference sequence). The CDR3 runs 11 residues. The DNA of the CDR3 is TGTGCCAGTAGCAATCTGGACGAGCAGTACTTC. It specifies CASSNLDEQYF.

This clonotype has only a few counts. This chain links TRBV7-9 with TRBJ1-1; D unresolved. V shed 1 base and J shed 5 bases, with 11 bases lying between them. This CDR3 is built from 14 residues. Germline values: CDR1 SEHNR, CDR2 FQNEAQ (reference sequence). CDR3 DNA: TGTGCCAGCAGCTTAGAGGGTTTGGCGACTGAAGCTTTCTTT. Protein: CASSLEGLATEAFF.

This chain connects TRBV21-1 to TRBJ1-1; the D call in the table, TRBD1, was not verified against the DNA. TRBV21-1 is a documented pseudogene. CDR3 length: 18 amino acids. CDR3 sequence reads: CASSRHRDGRALNTEAFF. DNA of the CDR3: TGTGCCAGCAGCCGGCACAGGGACGGGCGGGCACTGAACACTGAAGCTTTCTTT.

This chain joins TRBV11-2 and TRBJ2-7; 13 bases agree with TRBD2. CDR3 length: 14 amino acids. Germline assignment: CDR1 SGHAT and CDR2 FQNNGV. After removal of 6 bases from V and 7 bases from J, the junction contained 6 bases not matched to a gene. For the CDR3, the DNA is TGTGCCAGCAGACTAGCGGGAGGGCCGTGGGAGCAGTACTTC. This gives the protein CASRLAGGPWEQYF.

This clonotype was seen a handful of times. The chain links TRBV19 to TRBJ2-5; D might be TRBD2 (5 bases). Germline CDR1 is LNHDA and CDR2 is SQIVND (reference sequence). CDR3 length: 17 residues. V was cut by 6 bases and J by 7 bases, with 27 bases left in between. The CDR3 bases are TGTGCCAGTAGCAGGAACAGCGGCGGACTCGAAACGGGGACCCAGTACTTC. Amino acid sequence: CASSRNSGGLETGTQYF.

The rearrangement links TRBV27 to TRBJ1-2, with a possible D match to TRBD1 (6 bases). Between the trimmed V and J ends, which lost 6 bases and 4 bases, there was a span of 12 bases. The CDR3 consists of 13 residues. CDR1 and CDR2 from the germline V gene are MNHEY and SMNVEV (reference sequence). The CDR3 DNA is TGTGCCAGCAGGGCGGACAGATTCTATGGCTACACCTTC. Protein sequence: CASRADRFYGYTF.

This rearrangement joins TRBV19 to TRBJ2-1; a weak D match, TRBD2 (6 bases). Trimming pared 7 bases from V and 2 bases from J, leaving 18 bases between. This CDR3 spans 16 amino acids. Looked up from germline, CDR1 is LNHDA and CDR2 is SQIVND (reference sequence). The CDR3 is CASKAPGLGTYNEQFF. In DNA, the CDR3 is TGTGCCAGTAAGGCACCGGGACTGGGCACCTACAATGAGCAGTTCTTC.

The rearrangement links TRBV19 to TRBJ2-1; D call uncertain. V dropped 3 bases and J dropped 0 bases, with 9 bases sitting between them. The CDR3 runs to 15 residues. Germline V gene lookup returns CDR1 LNHDA and CDR2 SQIVND (reference sequence). The CDR3 DNA is TGTGCCAGTAGTATTAGTAAGAGCTCCTACAATGAGCAGTTCTTC. Protein: CASSISKSSYNEQFF. Complete variable domain (other parts from reference TRBV19 and TRBJ2-1): DGGITQSPKYLFRKEGQNVTLSCEQNLNHDAMYWYRQDPGQGLRLIYYSQIVNDFQKGDIAEGYSVSREKKESFPLTVTSAQKNPTAFYLCASSISKSSYNEQFFGPGTRLTVL.

This chain connects TRBV19 to TRBJ1-5; D perhaps matches TRBD1 (6 bases). The CDR3 covers 16 residues. V was clipped by 7 bases and J by 6 bases, with 22 bases between them. CDR1 LNHDA and CDR2 SQIVND come from the germline V gene (reference sequence). The CDR3 spells CASTTGVGGLPQPQHF. CDR3 bases: TGTGCCAGTACCACCGGGGTAGGGGGATTACCTCAGCCCCAGCATTTT.

This clonotype was seen more than once but under ten times. The V and J genes are TRBV6-1 and TRBJ2-7; D gene ambiguous. Germline V CDR1 and CDR2: MNHNS, SASEGT. The CDR3 consists of 14 residues. V lost 5 bases and J 5 bases, leaving 16 bases between the germline ends. The CDR3 region has the DNA TGTGCCAGCAGTATTCAGAACCTAGGCGACGAGCAGTACTTC. Protein sequence: CASSIQNLGDEQYF.

The chain employs TRBV10-3 and TRBJ2-5; 7 bases are shared with TRBD1. Germline values: CDR1 ENHRY, CDR2 SYGVKD. This CDR3 spans 15 amino acids. V dropped 4 bases and J dropped 4; count of bases not matched to a gene: 9. CDR3 amino acids: CAISGRQGPSETQYF. The CDR3 bases are TGTGCCATCAGTGGGAGACAGGGACCCTCAGAGACCCAGTACTTC.

The CDR3 DNA is TGCGCCAGCAGCTTGGAGGGACCCCCACAGGCGCAGTTCTTC. Translated: CASSLEGPPQAQFF. The chain joins TRBV5-1 to TRBJ2-1; perhaps D is TRBD1 or TRBD2 (5 bases each). Germline CDR1 and CDR2: SGHRS and YFSETQ. V was cut by 0 bases and J by 12 bases, with 16 bases left in between. The CDR3 consists of 14 residues.